Each of the 24 T cell receptor beta chains below was sequenced from the same sample in a study of blood T cell repertoires in COVID-19. The assay was immunoSEQ multiplex PCR, and TCRdb's table has in-frame clones only and misses some. The sample includes under 150,000 clones, approximately 80% seen only once; the top ten take approximately 13%. Input material: peripheral blood. These receptors all come from a man aged 60-69 years with active or convalescent COVID-19.

This chain joins TRBV5-4 and TRBJ1-1, with D tentatively TRBD1 (5 bases). V lost 4 bases, J lost 1 base, and 11 bases lay in between. The length of the CDR3 is 14 residues. Germline V gene data show CDR1 as SGHNT and CDR2 as YYREEE (reference sequence). The DNA of the CDR3 is TGTGCCAGCAGCCCGACAGTCTGGAACACTGAAGCTTTCTTT. Translating gives CASSPTVWNTEAFF.

This clone was detected only once. This sequence joins TRBV7-2 and TRBJ1-1; a weak D match, TRBD1 (6 bases). CDR1 and CDR2 (germline): SGHTA, FQGNSA. Trimming left V 5 bases short and J 5 bases short, with 12 bases between. The CDR3 has 13 residues. CDR3 sequence reads: CASSMEGGTEAFF. The CDR3 DNA follows: TGTGCCAGCAGCATGGAGGGGGGGACTGAAGCTTTCTTT.

The chain couples TRBV24-1 to TRBJ2-1, with 7 bases aligning to TRBD2. CDR3 size: 16 residues. Germline assignment: CDR1 KGHDR and CDR2 SFDVKD. The trim removed 3 bases at V and 6 bases at J, leaving 10 bases unmatched. The CDR3 spells CATSDPAGREVNEQFF. The CDR3 DNA follows: TGTGCCACCAGTGATCCTGCTGGTCGGGAGGTCAATGAGCAGTTCTTC.

The J gene is TRBJ2-1, the V gene TRBV28; 8 bases fit TRBD1. The CDR3 is 15 residues long. The germline V gene encodes CDR1 MDHEN and CDR2 SYDVKM. The trim removed 6 bases at V and 6 bases at J, leaving 10 bases unmatched. The CDR3 bases are TGTGCCAGCAGAACAGGGGGACAGCGAAGCAATGAGCAGTTCTTC. Translation: CASRTGGQRSNEQFF.

This clone was detected a few times. V is TRBV15 and J is TRBJ1-3; D is unclear. The CDR3 extends over 16 amino acids. V shed 0 bases and J shed 0 bases, with 9 bases lying between them. Germline-derived CDR1 and CDR2 are LNHNV and YYDKDF (reference sequence). The CDR3 DNA is TGTGCCACCAGCAGAGATACGGGATTCTCTGGAAACACCATATATTTT. It encodes CATSRDTGFSGNTIYF.

Details on this clone: At the DNA level, this CDR3 is encoded by other sequences in the same sample as well. The chain joins TRBV6-5 to TRBJ1-3; 7 bases map to TRBD1. J was trimmed by 2 bases and V by 2 bases; bases with no gene match: 3. Germline CDR1 and CDR2: MNHEY and SVGAGI. The CDR3 runs 15 residues. CDR3 amino acids: CASSYRGGPGNTIYF. The CDR3 nucleotides read TGTGCCAGCAGTTACAGAGGGGGCCCTGGAAACACCATATATTTT.

This chain links TRBV6-4 with TRBJ2-3, with 8 bases fitting TRBD2. The CDR3 has 15 amino acids. Germline assignment: CDR1 MRHNA and CDR2 SNTAGT. Trimming cost V 7 bases and J 4 bases; bases outside gene matches: 10. In DNA, the CDR3 is TGTGCCAGCAAACTGGGAGCGGGAGCGGCAGATACGCAGTATTTT. The encoded protein is CASKLGAGAADTQYF.

This clone was observed a single time. The V gene is TRBV7-8, the J gene TRBJ2-1; TRBD2 agrees at 7 bases. The CDR3 loop spans 12 amino acids. Trimming at V came to 5 bases and at J to 6 bases, leaving 1 base not matched to a gene. CDR1 SGHVS and CDR2 FQNEAQ come from the germline V gene. CDR3 DNA sequence: TGTGCCAGCAGCCGACTAGCCAATGAGCAGTTCTTC. It is translated as CASSRLANEQFF.

The chain is built from TRBV4-3 and TRBJ1-2; a possible D gene is TRBD1 (5 bases). Trimming took 2 bases from V and 7 from J, leaving 8 bases between them. The CDR3 contains 12 residues. Germline V lookup: CDR1 LGHNA, CDR2 YSLEER. In DNA form, the CDR3 reads TGCGCCAGCAGCCAACAGGGTTTTGGCTACACCTTC. Translated: CASSQQGFGYTF.

This clone was seen a few times. The CDR3 DNA follows: TGTGCCAGCAGCAAAAACAGTCCTACGAACACCGGGGAGCTGTTTTTT. Translation: CASSKNSPTNTGELFF. This chain connects TRBV7-3 to TRBJ2-2; no firm D call. Germline V gene lookup returns CDR1 SGHTA and CDR2 FQGTGA. Between the trimmed V and J ends, which lost 5 bases and 0 bases, there was a span of 13 bases. The CDR3 totals 16 residues.

V is TRBV29-1 and J is TRBJ2-6; the D gene is possibly TRBD1 (6 bases). From germline, CDR1 is SQVTM and CDR2 ANQGSEA. The CDR3 is 14 amino acids. Trimming pared 7 bases from V and 1 base from J, leaving 11 bases between. CDR3 DNA sequence: TGCAGCGGCCGTCAGGGGTCTGGGGCCAACGTCCTGACTTTC. It codes for CSGRQGSGANVLTF.

The chain is built from TRBV5-1 and TRBJ1-5; D remains unclear. The germline CDR1 and CDR2 sequences are SGHRS and YFSETQ. Deletions cut 2 bases from V and 8 bases from J, with 14 bases between. The CDR3 runs 14 residues. The CDR3 spells CASSLYGAGEPQHF. Here the CDR3 DNA reads TGCGCCAGCAGCTTATACGGAGCCGGGGAGCCCCAGCATTTT.

V is TRBV3-1 (or the pseudogene TRBV3-2) and J is TRBJ2-1; 12 bases line up with TRBD2. The CDR3 is 15 amino acids. Germline loops: CDR1 LGHDT, CDR2 YNNKEL (reference sequence). With 4 bases clipped from V and 4 bases from J, the junction kept 2 bases outside the gene matches. The CDR3 spells CASSRGLAGYNEQFF. CDR3 DNA sequence: TGTGCCAGCAGCCGAGGACTAGCGGGATACAATGAGCAGTTCTTC.

This clone was seen a handful of times. The chain recombines TRBV24-1 with TRBJ2-3; the D is unclear. CDR3 size: 13 residues. The germline V and J ends were trimmed by 7 bases and 2 bases, with 9 bases remaining between them. From germline, CDR1 is KGHDR and CDR2 SFDVKD. CDR3 sequence reads: CATREPNTDTQYF. The CDR3 nucleotides read TGTGCCACCAGAGAGCCCAACACAGATACGCAGTATTTT.

The CDR3 spells CASGRTGDSPLHF. CDR3 DNA sequence: TGTGCCAGCGGACGGACAGGGGATTCACCCCTCCACTTT. V gene TRBV12-3 or TRBV12-4 combines with J gene TRBJ1-6, with 9 bases matching TRBD1. V gave up 8 bases and J gave up 8 bases; unmatched junction bases: 4. The CDR3 has 13 residues.

This clone occurred once. The DNA of the CDR3 is TGTGCCACCAGTGATTTAGCGGGAGGGCCAGGAGATACGCAGTATTTT. This codes for CATSDLAGGPGDTQYF. The V and J genes are TRBV24-1 and TRBJ2-3; 10 bases are shared with TRBD2. Germline loops: CDR1 KGHDR, CDR2 SFDVKD. J gave up 5 bases and V 1 base, and 5 bases lay outside the gene matches. The CDR3 covers 16 residues.

The rearrangement joins TRBV28 to TRBJ1-1; D uncertain. V was shortened by 5 bases and J by 1 base, with 11 bases between the two germline ends. Germline V lookup: CDR1 MDHEN, CDR2 SYDVKM. This CDR3 spans 14 amino acids. CDR3 loop: CASSPQVPNTEAFF. Written as DNA, the CDR3 is TGTGCCAGCAGTCCCCAGGTGCCGAACACTGAAGCTTTCTTT.

V usage is TRBV19 and J usage is TRBJ2-1, with D perhaps matching TRBD1 (6 bases). The CDR3 extends over 15 amino acids. Trimming left V 6 bases short and J 0 bases short, with 12 bases between. Germline CDR1 LNHDA, CDR2 SQIVND (reference sequence). The CDR3, as DNA: TGTGCCAGTAGAACAACAGGGAACTCCTACAATGAGCAGTTCTTC. Protein product: CASRTTGNSYNEQFF.

The J gene is TRBJ1-3, the V gene TRBV7-8; the D is unclear. V lost 4 bases and J lost 2, with 18 bases in between. This CDR3 contains 17 residues. Germline CDR1 and CDR2: SGHVS and FQNEAQ. The CDR3 is CASSSRPHVSAGNTIYF. For the CDR3, the DNA is TGTGCCAGCAGCTCGAGGCCACATGTGAGTGCTGGAAACACCATATATTTT.

This clone turned up a few times. The chain recombines TRBV4-2 with TRBJ1-1; D not certain. Germline V lookup: CDR1 LGHNA, CDR2 YNFKEQ. The CDR3 sequence is 14 residues long. V lost 4 bases to trimming and J lost 4 bases, with 13 bases between them. The CDR3 nucleotides read TGTGCCAGCAGCCTAGGACTTGAGGTCACTGAAGCTTTCTTT. Its protein is CASSLGLEVTEAFF.

This chain uses TRBV7-3 with TRBJ1-2, with 7 bases that match TRBD1. CDR1 and CDR2 from the germline V gene are SGHTA and FQGTGA. V dropped 4 bases and J dropped 6; count of bases not matched to a gene: 5. CDR3 size: 13 residues. CDR3 amino acids: CASSSTGADGYTF. The CDR3, as DNA: TGTGCCAGCAGCTCAACAGGGGCGGATGGCTACACCTTC.

The rearrangement links TRBV18 to TRBJ2-1; D is perhaps TRBD2 (5 bases). CDR1 is KGHSH, CDR2 LQKENI, per germline. With 7 bases removed from V and 5 bases from J, the gap between germline ends came to 9 bases. The CDR3 sequence is 12 residues long. CDR3 sequence: CASLLGNNEQFF. The DNA for the CDR3 is TGTGCCAGCTTACTAGGAAACAATGAGCAGTTCTTC.

The chain recombines TRBV7-2 with TRBJ2-1, with D uncertain. This CDR3 has 15 amino acids. Trimming left V 5 bases short and J 0 bases short, with 11 bases between. Germline CDR1 and CDR2: SGHTA and FQGNSA. CDR3 sequence: CASSSSESSYNEQFF. DNA for the CDR3: TGTGCCAGCAGCAGCAGCGAAAGCTCCTACAATGAGCAGTTCTTC.

The V and J genes are TRBV7-3 and TRBJ1-1; 7 nucleotides align to TRBD1. This CDR3 spans 14 amino acids. Germline V gene sequence: CDR1 SGHTA, CDR2 FQGTGA. The ends lost 0 bases at V and 6 bases at J; junction bases unmatched: 4. CDR3 DNA sequence: TGTGCCAGCAGCTTAACTTCAGGGGGTCCTGAAGCTTTCTTT. As protein: CASSLTSGGPEAFF.